The 26 T cell receptor beta chains in this list originate from one sample, sequenced in a study of blood T cell repertoires in COVID-19. This table comes from immunoSEQ multiplex PCR, and its TCRdb copy is limited to in-frame clones, with some not included. This table holds 150,000 to 200,000 clones, around 74% found once. Sequencing input: peripheral blood. These receptors all come from a man between 70 and 80 years old with acute or convalescent COVID-19.

V and J are TRBV20-1 and TRBJ2-1, with D tentatively TRBD2 (5 bases). Trimming pared 8 bases from V and 3 bases from J, leaving 8 bases between. The germline gives CDR1 DFQATT, CDR2 SNEGSKA (reference sequence). This CDR3 has 11 residues. CDR3 amino acids: CSYTSYNEQFF. The CDR3 bases are TGCAGTTATACTAGCTACAATGAGCAGTTCTTC.

V usage is TRBV5-1 and J usage is TRBJ1-1; 7 bases align to TRBD1. There are 14 residues in the CDR3. CDR1 and CDR2 (germline): SGHRS, YFSETQ. V shed 4 bases, J shed 4 bases, and the junction held 7 bases outside the gene matches. CDR3 bases: TGCGCCAGCAGCCTGGGACAGTCGGGCACTGAAGCTTTCTTT. The encoded protein is CASSLGQSGTEAFF.

Details on this clone: Germline is not matched at one junction end, which may reflect a read error. The chain uses TRBV18 and TRBJ1-2, with TRBD1 matching over 7 bases. The V gene's germline CDR1 is KGHSH and CDR2 LQKENI. The CDR3 sequence is 15 residues long. The CDR3 here is CASSPQTGNNYGYTF. In nucleotides, the CDR3 is TGTGCCAGCTCCCCACAGACAGGGAACAACTATGGCTACACCTTC.

The rearrangement joins TRBV5-6 to TRBJ2-1; 9 nucleotides align to TRBD2. The germline V gene encodes CDR1 SGHDT and CDR2 YYEEEE. The trim removed 3 bases at V and 0 bases at J, leaving 7 bases unmatched. The CDR3 totals 17 residues. The CDR3 loop is CASSYILAGSSYNEQFF. The DNA for the CDR3 is TGTGCCAGCAGCTACATTCTAGCGGGGAGCTCCTACAATGAGCAGTTCTTC. Combining the CDR3 with reference TRBV5-6 and TRBJ2-1 gives the whole variable domain DAGVTQSPTHLIKTRGQQVTLRCSPKSGHDTVSWYQQALGQGPQFIFQYYEEEERQRGNFPDRFSGHQFPNYSSELNVNALLLGDSALYLCASSYILAGSSYNEQFFGPGTRLTVL.

V and J are TRBV28 and TRBJ1-4; 7 nucleotides agree with TRBD1. This CDR3 region has 17 residues. The germline V gene has CDR1 MDHEN and CDR2 SYDVKM. Trimming took 2 bases from V and 4 from J; bases not matched to a gene: 10. CDR3: CASSLVPQTGFNEKLFF. The CDR3 DNA sequence: TGTGCCAGCAGTTTAGTCCCTCAGACAGGGTTTAATGAAAAACTGTTTTTT.

This clone was observed a few times. CDR3 protein: CASSLRQGQDGYTF. The CDR3, as DNA: TGTGCCAGCAGTCTTCGACAAGGCCAGGATGGCTACACCTTC. V gene TRBV6-5 combines with J gene TRBJ1-2; D is undetermined. Trimming cost V 5 bases and J 6 bases, with 16 bases left between them. Germline V CDR1 and CDR2: MNHEY, SVGAGI. The CDR3 length is 14 residues.

The V call is TRBV11-3, the J call TRBJ2-7; the D gene is possibly TRBD2 (5 bases). V dropped 4 bases and J dropped 3 bases, with 13 bases sitting between them. Per germline, CDR1 SGHNT and CDR2 YENEEA. The CDR3 is made up of 14 amino acids. CDR3 protein: CASSSGGSNYEQYF. The CDR3 DNA follows: TGTGCCAGCAGCTCAGGAGGTAGTAACTACGAGCAGTACTTC.

The chain employs TRBV5-4 and TRBJ1-4; D might be TRBD1 (5 bases). The CDR3 is 17 amino acids. V lost 3 bases and J lost 0, with 15 bases in between. Per the germline V gene, CDR1 is SGHNT and CDR2 is YYREEE (reference sequence). The CDR3 nucleotides read TGTGCCAGCAGCTCAACATTCTCAGGGACAACTAATGAAAAACTGTTTTTT. Encoded protein: CASSSTFSGTTNEKLFF. The whole variable domain, remainder taken from reference TRBV5-4 and TRBJ1-4, is ETGVTQSPTHLIKTRGQQVTLRCSSQSGHNTVSWYQQALGQGPQFIFQYYREEENGRGNFPPRFSGLQFPNYSSELNVNALELDDSALYLCASSSTFSGTTNEKLFFGSGTQLSVL.

The chain carries TRBV6-1 and TRBJ2-3; no clear D gene. This CDR3 has 12 residues. Germline CDR1 and CDR2: MNHNS and SASEGT. V lost 1 base and J lost 13, with 12 bases in between. The DNA for the CDR3 is TGTGCCAGCAGTGAAGGGATGAGGAGTGAGTATTTT. This translates into CASSEGMRSEYF.

This rearrangement joins TRBV5-1 to TRBJ1-2; D unclear. The germline gives CDR1 SGHRS, CDR2 YFSETQ. The V end lost 4 bases, the J end lost 5 bases, and 9 bases lay between the germline ends. The CDR3 has 12 amino acids. CDR3 DNA sequence: TGCGCCAGCAGCGTTGACACGTATGGCTACACCTTC. Translation gives CASSVDTYGYTF.

The V and J genes are TRBV10-3 and TRBJ2-1; D uncertain. This CDR3 region has 14 residues. V was shortened by 10 bases and J by 4 bases, with 17 bases between the two germline ends. The germline CDR1 and CDR2 sequences are ENHRY and SYGVKD. CDR3 nucleotides: TGTGCCACCCTAATCAATGCCGATTACAATGAGCAGTTCTTC. As protein: CATLINADYNEQFF.

The chain uses TRBV5-8 and TRBJ1-1; D gene uncertain. The CDR3 spans 14 residues. The V gene's germline CDR1 is SGHTS and CDR2 YDEGEE. V dropped 0 bases and J dropped 0 bases, with 6 bases sitting between them. CDR3 coding DNA: TGTGCCAGCAGCTTGGGGCGGTTGAACACTGAAGCTTTCTTT. This codes for CASSLGRLNTEAFF. Full variable domain (rest looked up from reference TRBV5-8 and TRBJ1-1): EAGVTQSPTHLIKTRGQQATLRCSPISGHTSVYWYQQALGLGLQFLLWYDEGEERNRGNFPPRFSGRQFPNYSSELNVNALELEDSALYLCASSLGRLNTEAFFGQGTRLTVV.

V gene TRBV6-5 combines with J gene TRBJ1-3; perhaps TRBD1 as D (5 bases). There are 15 residues in the CDR3. Trimming removed 7 bases from V and 4 bases from J, with 17 bases in between. Per the germline V gene, CDR1 is MNHEY and CDR2 is SVGAGI. The CDR3 here is CASISGVLGGNTIYF. The DNA of the CDR3 is TGTGCCAGCATCTCGGGGGTACTGGGGGGAAACACCATATATTTT.

The chain recombines TRBV11-3 with TRBJ2-5; 7 bases fit TRBD2. Germline values: CDR1 SGHNT, CDR2 YENEEA. Trimming removed 0 bases from V and 2 bases from J; junction bases left unmatched: 12. The CDR3 is made up of 18 amino acids. The chain's CDR3 is CASSLERSPSGTQETQYF. The CDR3 DNA is TGTGCCAGCAGCTTAGAGAGGTCCCCTAGCGGAACACAAGAGACCCAGTACTTC.

The V gene is TRBV2, the J gene TRBJ2-1; TRBD2 matches at 10 bases. Germline CDR1 and CDR2: SNHLY and FYNNEI. The CDR3 has 18 residues. V shed 7 bases, J shed 0 bases, and the junction held 12 bases outside the gene matches. The CDR3 reads CASISRTSGRSSYNEQFF. The CDR3, as DNA: TGTGCCAGCATTTCGAGGACTAGCGGAAGGAGCTCCTACAATGAGCAGTTCTTC.

The table lists this clone with a count of one. CDR3 sequence (DNA): TGTGCCTGGAGCCTCAGGGGAAACACTGAAGCTTTCTTT. Its translation: CAWSLRGNTEAFF. This chain uses TRBV30 with TRBJ1-1; D may be TRBD1 (6 bases). CDR3 length equals 13 residues. Germline CDR1 reads GTSNPN; CDR2 reads SVGIG (reference sequence). With 3 bases removed from V and 2 bases from J, the gap between germline ends came to 10 bases.

The chain couples TRBV30 to TRBJ2-5; 8 bases align to TRBD1. Germline assignment: CDR1 GTSNPN and CDR2 SVGIG (reference sequence). The CDR3 sequence is 15 residues long. V shed 0 bases and J 5 bases; nucleotides not matched to a gene: 8. DNA of the CDR3: TGTGCCTGGAGTGTAAACCAGGGGGCGTGGGAGACCCAGTACTTC. This codes for CAWSVNQGAWETQYF.

The CDR3, as DNA: TGCGCCAGCAGCTTGGCGGCAGGGGCACAAGAGACCCAGTACTTC. Its protein is CASSLAAGAQETQYF. This sequence joins TRBV5-1 and TRBJ2-5; tentatively, D is TRBD1 (6 bases). Trimming pared 0 bases from V and 2 bases from J, leaving 11 bases between. The CDR3 contains 15 residues. Germline V gene lookup returns CDR1 SGHRS and CDR2 YFSETQ.

The V and J genes are TRBV19 and TRBJ2-3; 8 nucleotides line up with TRBD1. The junction had 9 bases not matched to a gene; V was cut back by 7 bases and J by 3 bases. Germline loops: CDR1 LNHDA, CDR2 SQIVND (reference sequence). CDR3 length equals 15 residues. CDR3 in DNA: TGTGCCAGTATGGAGACAGGGGTTTATACAGATACGCAGTATTTT. This gives the protein CASMETGVYTDTQYF.

The chain recombines TRBV30 with TRBJ1-3, with D perhaps TRBD1 (5 bases). Between the trimmed V and J ends, which lost 2 bases and 4 bases, there was a span of 9 bases. Per germline, CDR1 GTSNPN and CDR2 SVGIG (reference sequence). CDR3 length: 13 amino acids. CDR3 in amino acids: CAWSHGGGNTIYF. CDR3 sequence (DNA): TGTGCCTGGAGTCACGGGGGAGGAAACACCATATATTTT. Full variable domain (rest looked up from reference TRBV30 and TRBJ1-3): SQTIHQWPATLVQPVGSPLSLECTVEGTSNPNLYWYRQAAGRGLQLLFYSVGIGQISSEVPQNLSASRPQDRQFILSSKKLLLSDSGFYLCAWSHGGGNTIYFGEGSWLTVV.

For this clone: Additional DNA sequences in this sample encode the identical CDR3. The chain recombines TRBV5-1 with TRBJ2-3; 7 nucleotides align to TRBD1. CDR1 is SGHRS, CDR2 YFSETQ, per germline. CDR3 length: 15 residues. J was trimmed by 1 base and V by 2 bases; bases with no gene match: 4. CDR3 bases: TGCGCCAGCAGCTTAAGGGGGCTAGGCACAGATACGCAGTATTTT. It yields the protein CASSLRGLGTDTQYF.

V and J are TRBV5-1 and TRBJ1-4, with 10 bases matching TRBD1. Germline values: CDR1 SGHRS, CDR2 YFSETQ. V gave up 0 bases and J gave up 8 bases; unmatched junction bases: 4. The CDR3 consists of 15 residues. As DNA, the CDR3 is TGCGCCAGCAGCTTGGACGGACAGGGGGGCGAAAAACTGTTTTTT. This sequence encodes CASSLDGQGGEKLFF.

The chain links TRBV24-1 to TRBJ2-5; 12 bases are a match to TRBD2. The CDR3 has 15 residues. Germline-derived CDR1 and CDR2 are KGHDR and SFDVKD. Unmatched junction bases numbered 5, after V lost 4 bases and J lost 6 bases. CDR3 DNA sequence: TGTGCCACCAGTGACCGGACTAGCGGGAAGCAGACCCAGTACTTC. Protein: CATSDRTSGKQTQYF.

This clone was seen a handful of times. The V and J genes are TRBV11-2 and TRBJ2-7, with 7 bases lining up with TRBD1. CDR3 length: 14 amino acids. With 1 base clipped from V and 3 bases from J, the junction kept 3 bases outside the gene matches. Germline V gene data show CDR1 as SGHAT and CDR2 as FQNNGV. The DNA of the CDR3 is TGTGCCAGCAGCTTAGGGGGACAGATCTACGAGCAGTACTTC. Translating gives CASSLGGQIYEQYF.

V and J are TRBV6-5 and TRBJ2-7, with 7 bases lining up with TRBD1. Per germline, CDR1 MNHEY and CDR2 SVGAGI. The CDR3 runs to 16 residues. The J segment lost 3 bases and the V segment lost 4 bases, leaving 12 bases of the junction unmatched. As DNA, the CDR3 is TGTGCCAGCAGTTCCGGCGGGCAGGGGGTTCTCTACGAGCAGTACTTC. It specifies CASSSGGQGVLYEQYF.

Turning to this clone: The sample carries other DNA sequences with the same CDR3. The V and J genes are TRBV5-6 and TRBJ1-4; no firm D call. Germline assignment: CDR1 SGHDT and CDR2 YYEEEE. V lost 2 bases, J lost 0 bases, and 5 bases lay in between. The CDR3 extends over 14 amino acids. The CDR3 loop is CASSLLATNEKLFF. The CDR3 DNA follows: TGTGCCAGCAGCTTACTTGCAACTAATGAAAAACTGTTTTTT.